This TCR beta chain appears in the sequencing data of a study of blood T cell repertoires in COVID-19. Looking at the study overall: Acute and convalescent COVID-19 specimens originated in the United States, Italy and Spain. From T cells, B-cell-depleted T cells, or PBMCs came the material, which was cDNA or gDNA.

The assay was immunoSEQ multiplex PCR, and TCRdb's table has in-frame clones only and misses some. There are 150,000 to 200,000 clones in the sample; about 81% occur only once, and under 13% lies in the top ten. This sequence originates from a human donor in a cohort sampled during active COVID-19. The sample comprised peripheral blood.

The CDR3 DNA is TGTGCCAGCATTGGCAACACTGAAGCTTTCTTT. Protein: CASIGNTEAFF. J is TRBJ1-1 and V is TRBV28; unclear D gene. The CDR3 length is 11 residues. Trimming left V 7 bases short and J 2 bases short, with 5 bases between. Germline CDR1 MDHEN, CDR2 SYDVKM.